This T cell receptor beta chain was identified in a study of CD8 T cells in Susac syndrome (dated by TCRdb to between 2018 and 2020). Notes on the research overall: Whether CD8+ T cell activation and differentiation in Susac syndrome was antigen driven was tested using repertoire sequencing. Summary of the overall study and its limitations: The number of individuals in the TCR sequencing and HLA analysis was acknowledged as relatively small.

As to this clonotype: It lacks a known antigen. It has no much larger one-base neighbor in the sample; base qualities were not kept.

CDR1 and CDR2 are read off the germline V gene (reference sequence) as LGHDT and YNNKEL. The V end loses 6 bases and the J end loses 5 bases, and a stretch of 10 bases separates them. The CDR3 has 13 amino acids, counting the end cysteine and phenylalanine. CDR3 DNA only is kept here, 39 bases in frame from base 1. High-throughput TCR beta sequencing profiled peripheral blood CD8+ and CD4+ T cells from healthy donors, Susac syndrome patients and multiple sclerosis patients. Treatment-naive patients with stable or active relapsing-remitting disease fulfilling revised McDonald criteria were used as multiple sclerosis controls. Bulk CD8+ and CD4+ T cells were purified magnetically by negative isolation, whereas CD8+ TEMRA cells were enriched by FACS. Blood was collected in EDTA tubes and processed within 24 hours, with PBMCs isolated through density gradient centrifugation. PBMCs intended for TCR sequencing were frozen in liquid nitrogen and were later thawed in a 37 degrees C water bath. The sorted or isolated CD4+, CD8+ and CD8+ TEMRA cells reached a purity of at least 90%.

RNA was extracted using the RNeasy kit, and 0.5 to 1 microgram was reverse transcribed with random hexamers. TCR beta CDR3 regions were amplified with the immunoSEQ multiplex PCR assay covering 54 Vbeta and 13 Jbeta segments. To correct PCR amplification bias, a synthetic template baseline was used for both primer optimization and computational correction. The study's processing was this. Only productive sequences were kept, with reads annotated to V, D and J genes according to IMGT and analyzed in immunoSEQ Analyzer. To calculate clonality, Shannon entropy was normalized by log2 of the number of productive unique sequences and then subtracted from one. Public and private clones were assessed among the 100 most prevalent clones of each patient and control. A clone was defined as Susac-specific if it was absent from the healthy and MS cohorts, from over 1,000 published viral clones and from other ImmuneACCESS disease sequences. TCRdb trimmed public reads at Q25 via fastp, called clones via MiXCR and kept in-frame beta chains. Under each unique CDR3 protein, matching rows form one entry showing the most common genes and DNA. What appears here as the V and J calls and clone size reflects TCRdb's work, not the paper's. Across this sample there are around 77,000 distinct CDR3 sequences, with over 95% seen only once. Jointly, the top ten make up 0.1% to 0.12% of the sample.

This clonotype was sampled from a human donor with multiple sclerosis. The sample was CD4+ T cells from PBMCs. This sequence uses TRBV3-1 and TRBJ2-2; TRBD2 is a possible D gene, resting on 5 matching bases. The DNA is TGTGCCAGCAGAGGCAGGACTACCGGGGAGCTGTTTTTT. Translation gives CASRGRTTGELFF.